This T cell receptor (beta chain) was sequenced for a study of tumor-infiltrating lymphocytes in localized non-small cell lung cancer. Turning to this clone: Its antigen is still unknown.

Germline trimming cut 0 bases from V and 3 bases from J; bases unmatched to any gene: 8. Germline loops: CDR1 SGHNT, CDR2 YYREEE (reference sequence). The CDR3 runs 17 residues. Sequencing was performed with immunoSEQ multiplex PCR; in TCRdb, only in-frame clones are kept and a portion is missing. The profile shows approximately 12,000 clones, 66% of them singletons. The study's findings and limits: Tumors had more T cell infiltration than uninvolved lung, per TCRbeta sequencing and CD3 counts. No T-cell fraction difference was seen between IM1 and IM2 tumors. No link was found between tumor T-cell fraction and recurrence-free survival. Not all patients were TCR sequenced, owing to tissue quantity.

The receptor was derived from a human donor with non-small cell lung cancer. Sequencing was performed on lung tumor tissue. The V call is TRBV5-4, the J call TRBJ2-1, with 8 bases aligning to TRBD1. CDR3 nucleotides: TGTGCCAGCAGCTTGGGGGGTGACAGGGGACTCTACAATGAGCAGTTCTTC. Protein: CASSLGGDRGLYNEQFF.